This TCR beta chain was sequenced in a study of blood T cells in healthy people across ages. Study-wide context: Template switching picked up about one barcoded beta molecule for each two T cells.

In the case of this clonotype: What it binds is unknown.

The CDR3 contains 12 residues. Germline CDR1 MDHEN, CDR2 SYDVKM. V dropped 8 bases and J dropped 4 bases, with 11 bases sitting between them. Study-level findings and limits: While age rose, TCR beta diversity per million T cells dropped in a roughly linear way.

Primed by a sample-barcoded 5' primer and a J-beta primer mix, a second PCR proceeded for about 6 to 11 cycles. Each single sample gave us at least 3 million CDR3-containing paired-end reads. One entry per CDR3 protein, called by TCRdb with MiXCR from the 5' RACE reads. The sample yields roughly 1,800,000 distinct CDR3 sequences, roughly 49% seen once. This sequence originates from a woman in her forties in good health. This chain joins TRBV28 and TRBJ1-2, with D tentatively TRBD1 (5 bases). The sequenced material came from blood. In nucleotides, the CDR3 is TGTGCCAGCCAGACAGCTGGCTATGGCTACACCTTC. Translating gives CASQTAGYGYTF.